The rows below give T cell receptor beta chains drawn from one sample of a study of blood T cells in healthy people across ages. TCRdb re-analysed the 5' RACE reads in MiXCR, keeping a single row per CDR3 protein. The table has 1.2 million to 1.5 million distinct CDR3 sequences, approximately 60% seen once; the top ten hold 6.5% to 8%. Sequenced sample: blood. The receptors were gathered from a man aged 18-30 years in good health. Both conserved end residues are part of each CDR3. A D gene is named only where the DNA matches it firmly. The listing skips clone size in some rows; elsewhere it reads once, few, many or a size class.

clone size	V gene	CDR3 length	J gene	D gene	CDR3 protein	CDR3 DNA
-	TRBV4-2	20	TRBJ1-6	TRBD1	CASSQDLWAIPGQENSPLHF	TGTGCCAGCAGCCAAGATCTGTGGGCCATCCCGGGACAGGAGAATTCACCCCTCCACTTT
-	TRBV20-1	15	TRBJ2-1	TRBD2	CSARRYGLAPEEQFF	TGCAGTGCTAGGAGATACGGACTAGCGCCCGAAGAGCAGTTCTTC
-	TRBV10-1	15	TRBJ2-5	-	CASSESDGGLETQYF	TGCGCCAGCAGTGAGTCGGACGGCGGTTTAGAGACCCAGTACTTC
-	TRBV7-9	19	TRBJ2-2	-	CASSLPPDWGKIDPGELFF	TGTGCCAGCAGCTTACCCCCGGACTGGGGGAAAATAGACCCCGGGGAGCTGTTTTTT
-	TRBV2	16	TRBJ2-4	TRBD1	CASSTTGDEAKNIQYF	TGTGCCAGCAGTACTACAGGGGATGAAGCCAAAAACATTCAGTACTTC
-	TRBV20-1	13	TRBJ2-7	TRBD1	CSARTGTVHEQYF	TGCAGTGCTAGAACGGGGACAGTGCACGAGCAGTACTTC
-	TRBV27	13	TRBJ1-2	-	CASSFAANYGYTF	TGTGCCAGCAGTTTCGCAGCTAACTATGGCTACACCTTC
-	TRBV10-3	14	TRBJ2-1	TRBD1	CAISGTGSWNEQFF	TGTGCCATCAGCGGGACAGGGAGTTGGAATGAGCAGTTCTTC
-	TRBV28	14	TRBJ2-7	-	CVSSSGRSSYEQYF	TGTGTCAGCAGCTCCGGGAGAAGCTCCTACGAGCAGTACTTC
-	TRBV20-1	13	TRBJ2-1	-	CSVPVQEYNEQFF	TGCAGTGTTCCGGTACAGGAATACAATGAGCAGTTCTTC
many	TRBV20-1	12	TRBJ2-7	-	CSAQRQDYEQYF	TGCAGTGCGCAACGGCAGGACTACGAGCAGTACTTC
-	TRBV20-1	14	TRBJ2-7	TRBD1	CSAEDRGSYNEQYF	TGCAGTGCTGAAGACAGGGGAAGCTACAATGAGCAGTACTTC
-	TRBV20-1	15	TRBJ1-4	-	CSARDETGWKEKLFF	TGCAGTGCTAGAGATGAAACAGGGTGGAAGGAAAAACTGTTTTTT
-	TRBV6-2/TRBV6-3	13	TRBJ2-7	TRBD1	CASWTGVTYEQYF	TGTGCCAGCTGGACAGGGGTTACCTACGAGCAGTACTTC
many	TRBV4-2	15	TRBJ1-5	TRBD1	CASSDDRGSYQPQHF	TGTGCCAGCAGCGACGACAGGGGTTCTTACCAGCCCCAGCATTTT
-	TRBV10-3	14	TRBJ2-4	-	CAISESTRGGIQYF	TGTGCCATCAGTGAGTCGACCAGAGGGGGTATTCAGTACTTC
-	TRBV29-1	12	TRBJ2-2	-	CSVELGIGELFF	TGCAGCGTTGAACTCGGGATCGGGGAGCTGTTTTTT
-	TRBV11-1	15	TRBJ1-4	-	CASSLAAGSNEKLFF	TGTGCCAGCAGCTTAGCGGCGGGGAGTAATGAAAAACTGTTTTTT
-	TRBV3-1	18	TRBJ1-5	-	CASSQERPGARVDQPQHF	TGTGCCAGCAGCCAAGAGAGACCGGGGGCGAGAGTTGACCAGCCCCAGCATTTT
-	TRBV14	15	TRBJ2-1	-	CASSQDGHEGNEQFF	TGTGCCAGCAGCCAAGATGGCCATGAAGGGAATGAGCAGTTCTTC
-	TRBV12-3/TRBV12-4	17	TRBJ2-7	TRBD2	CASSRTGLADSSYEQYF	TGTGCCAGCAGCCGTACGGGACTAGCAGATAGCTCCTACGAGCAGTACTTC
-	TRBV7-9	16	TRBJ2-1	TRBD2	CASSSTSGGISNEQFF	TGTGCCAGCAGTTCCACTAGCGGGGGTATCTCTAATGAGCAGTTCTTC
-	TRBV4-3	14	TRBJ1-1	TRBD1	CASSQAQGTGEAFF	TGCGCCAGCAGCCAAGCCCAAGGGACAGGTGAAGCTTTCTTT
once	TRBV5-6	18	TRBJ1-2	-	CASSLALAGFLTNYGYTF	TGTGCCAGCAGCTTGGCACTTGCTGGGTTTCTAACTAACTATGGCTACACCTTC
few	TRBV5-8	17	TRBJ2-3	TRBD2	CASSPGLAGDSTDTQYF	TGTGCCAGCAGCCCCGGACTAGCGGGGGATAGCACAGATACGCAGTATTTT
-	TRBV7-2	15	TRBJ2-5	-	CASSLAQGRGKTQYF	TGTGCCAGCAGCTTAGCGCAAGGAAGGGGGAAGACCCAGTACTTC
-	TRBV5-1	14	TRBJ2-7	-	CASSLGSRTYEQYF	TGCGCCAGCAGCTTGGGCAGCCGAACCTACGAGCAGTACTTC
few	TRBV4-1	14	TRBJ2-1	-	CASSHPVRRNEQFF	TGCGCCAGCAGCCACCCTGTCCGACGGAATGAGCAGTTCTTC
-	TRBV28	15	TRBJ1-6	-	CASSLPRAINSPLHF	TGTGCCAGCAGTTTGCCGAGAGCAATCAATTCACCCCTCCACTTT
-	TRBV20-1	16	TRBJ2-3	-	CSARENPGFHADTQYF	TGCAGTGCTAGAGAAAATCCGGGCTTCCACGCAGATACGCAGTATTTT
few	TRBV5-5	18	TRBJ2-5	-	CASILELGQRNPQETQYF	TGTGCCAGCATCCTCGAGCTAGGACAACGGAACCCTCAAGAGACCCAGTACTTC
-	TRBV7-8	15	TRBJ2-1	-	CASSLNQGPNNEQFF	TGTGCCAGCAGCTTAAATCAGGGGCCTAACAATGAGCAGTTCTTC
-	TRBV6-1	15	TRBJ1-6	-	CASSEVSGLVSPLHF	TGTGCCAGCAGTGAAGTCTCGGGGCTCGTTTCACCCCTCCACTTT
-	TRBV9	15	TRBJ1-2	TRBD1	CASSIPGGVGQDYTF	TGTGCCAGCAGCATCCCCGGCGGGGTAGGACAGGACTACACCTTC
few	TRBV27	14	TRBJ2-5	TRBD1	CASRPTGGGETQYF	TGTGCCAGCAGGCCGACAGGGGGCGGCGAGACCCAGTACTTC
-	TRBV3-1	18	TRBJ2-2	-	CASSPWDVLTTSTGELFF	TGTGCCAGCAGCCCTTGGGACGTACTAACCACCAGCACCGGGGAGCTGTTTTTT
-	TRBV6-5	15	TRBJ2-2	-	CASSPGATVTGELFF	TGTGCCAGCAGCCCAGGGGCGACGGTCACCGGGGAGCTGTTTTTT